The 16 T cell receptor beta chains below come from one sample, sequenced in a study of cytomegalovirus exposure and HLA in healthy donors. Repertoires were generated with immunoSEQ multiplex PCR, while TCRdb's copy carries only in-frame clones and drops some. The table shows just under 65,000 clones, with more than 85% occurring only once. The source material was PBMCs. Receptors were obtained from a woman under 30 in good health and CMV-seropositive.

The CDR3 protein is CASRKPLDSSGANVLTF. CDR3 sequence (DNA): TGTGCCAGTAGGAAACCCCTCGACAGCTCTGGGGCCAACGTCCTGACTTTC. The chain carries TRBV19 and TRBJ2-6, with D possibly TRBD1 on 5 matching bases. Between the trimmed V and J ends, which lost 6 bases and 0 bases, there was a span of 15 bases. This CDR3 has 17 amino acids. CDR1 and CDR2 (germline): LNHDA, SQIVND (reference sequence).

This clone occurred a few times. The V and J genes are TRBV4-2 and TRBJ1-2, with D unresolved. In germline, CDR1 is LGHNA, CDR2 YNFKEQ. The germline V and J ends were trimmed by 10 bases and 0 bases, with 24 bases remaining between them. This CDR3 region has 17 residues. The DNA of the CDR3 is TGTGCCAACAAGAAGAGGGTAGACTGGGGATCTAACTATGGCTACACCTTC. As protein: CANKKRVDWGSNYGYTF.

The chain carries TRBV5-6 and TRBJ2-4, with 7 bases matching TRBD1. V was clipped by 0 bases and J by 3 bases; unmatched bases: 3. CDR1 is SGHDT and CDR2 is YYEEEE in the germline V gene. CDR3 length equals 15 residues. CDR3 protein: CASSLGQGRKNIQYF. CDR3 coding DNA: TGTGCCAGCAGCTTGGGACAGGGTCGCAAAAACATTCAGTACTTC. The entire variable domain, with the rest obtained from reference TRBV5-6 and TRBJ2-4, is as follows: DAGVTQSPTHLIKTRGQQVTLRCSPKSGHDTVSWYQQALGQGPQFIFQYYEEEERQRGNFPDRFSGHQFPNYSSELNVNALLLGDSALYLCASSLGQGRKNIQYFGAGTRLSVL.

The CDR3 DNA follows: TGTGCCACCTTGCCGGGACTCGCCTCGTTCCGAGAGACCCAGTACTTC. Translating it yields CATLPGLASFRETQYF. The chain recombines TRBV15 with TRBJ2-5; a weak D match, TRBD2 (6 bases). This CDR3 is built from 16 residues. V was clipped by 8 bases and J by 4 bases, with 23 bases between them. The V gene's germline CDR1 is LNHNV and CDR2 YYDKDF (reference sequence).

The chain is built from TRBV4-1 and TRBJ2-7; a possible D gene is TRBD2 (5 bases). Germline V gene data show CDR1 as MGHRA and CDR2 as YSYEKL. With 1 base removed from V and 0 bases from J, the gap between germline ends came to 10 bases. This CDR3 region has 15 residues. CDR3 in amino acids: CASSQGSGSSYEQYF. In DNA, the CDR3 is TGCGCCAGCAGCCAAGGATCTGGGAGCTCCTACGAGCAGTACTTC.

The V call is TRBV27, the J call TRBJ1-4, with D unresolved. Trimming took off 8 bases at V and 7 bases at J, with 17 bases between the two ends. This CDR3 region has 14 residues. In germline, CDR1 is MNHEY, CDR2 SMNVEV (reference sequence). The CDR3 reads CASPNRGVGEKLFF. Written as DNA, the CDR3 is TGTGCCAGCCCAAATCGGGGTGTAGGTGAAAAACTGTTTTTT. Drawing the rest from reference TRBV27 and TRBJ1-4, the complete variable domain is EAQVTQNPRYLITVTGKKLTVTCSQNMNHEYMSWYRQDPGLGLRQIYYSMNVEVTDKGDVPEGYKVSRKEKRNFPLILESPSPNQTSLYFCASPNRGVGEKLFFGSGTQLSVL.

The chain recombines TRBV28 with TRBJ2-7; 7 bases line up with TRBD1. Germline V gives CDR1 MDHEN, CDR2 SYDVKM. This CDR3 has 13 amino acids. V gave up 6 bases and J gave up 2 bases; unmatched junction bases: 4. The CDR3: CASRGTAPYEQYF. The CDR3 DNA reads as TGTGCCAGCAGAGGGACAGCCCCCTACGAGCAGTACTTC.

This chain links TRBV30 with TRBJ1-1, with D unresolved. Germline assignment: CDR1 GTSNPN and CDR2 SVGIG (reference sequence). CDR3 length: 13 amino acids. V lost 1 base and J 11 bases, leaving 17 bases between the germline ends. The CDR3 region has the DNA TGTGCCTGGAGTGACCTCAACCGGGAGGGTGCTTTCTTT. Translating it yields CAWSDLNREGAFF.

The chain uses TRBV6-5 and TRBJ2-2; 8 bases are a match to TRBD2. After removal of 8 bases from V and 5 bases from J, the junction contained 7 bases not matched to a gene. This CDR3 comprises 14 residues. Germline V gene data show CDR1 as MNHEY and CDR2 as SVGAGI. CDR3 sequence: CASRGGRRTGELFF. The CDR3 DNA sequence: TGTGCCAGCCGCGGGGGGAGGAGGACCGGGGAGCTGTTTTTT.

This rearrangement joins TRBV27 to TRBJ1-1, with 8 bases identical to TRBD1. The CDR3 consists of 13 residues. With 9 bases clipped from V and 1 base from J, the junction kept 4 bases outside the gene matches. Germline values: CDR1 MNHEY, CDR2 SMNVEV (reference sequence). Written as DNA, the CDR3 is TGTGCCAGTAAAGGACAGGGGAACACTGAAGCTTTCTTT. Translated: CASKGQGNTEAFF.

V and J are TRBV5-6 and TRBJ2-7; 7 nucleotides agree with TRBD1. Per germline, CDR1 SGHDT and CDR2 YYEEEE. V gave up 0 bases and J gave up 5 bases; unmatched junction bases: 11. The CDR3 totals 16 residues. CDR3 protein: CASSLAARDSTDEQYF. In DNA, the CDR3 is TGTGCCAGCAGCTTGGCGGCAAGGGACAGCACCGACGAGCAGTACTTC. Full variable domain (missing parts from reference TRBV5-6 and TRBJ2-7): DAGVTQSPTHLIKTRGQQVTLRCSPKSGHDTVSWYQQALGQGPQFIFQYYEEEERQRGNFPDRFSGHQFPNYSSELNVNALLLGDSALYLCASSLAARDSTDEQYFGPGTRLTVT.

The V call is TRBV10-3, the J call TRBJ2-6; D is perhaps TRBD2 (6 bases). Trimming cost V 11 bases and J 1 base, with 15 bases left between them. The germline gives CDR1 ENHRY, CDR2 SYGVKD. This CDR3 region has 15 residues. The CDR3 bases are TGTGCCGCAGCCAGGGCGGGATCTGGGGCCAACGTCCTGACTTTC. Protein sequence: CAAARAGSGANVLTF.

This clone has only one observation. The chain combines TRBV7-6 with TRBJ2-5; 8 bases map to TRBD2. Per germline, CDR1 SGHVS and CDR2 FNYEAQ. This CDR3 has 17 residues. Trimming took 5 bases from V and 4 from J; bases not matched to a gene: 15. The CDR3 region has the DNA TGTGCCAGCAGCCTACGGGGGGGGGCACCAGGTGGAGAGACCCAGTACTTC. Residues: CASSLRGGAPGGETQYF.

The chain employs TRBV6-5 and TRBJ2-2; 8 bases map to TRBD1. CDR3 size: 15 residues. V lost 5 bases and J lost 4; bases outside the gene matches: 6. Germline V CDR1 and CDR2: MNHEY, SVGAGI. CDR3 amino acids: CASSHRQGLTGELFF. The DNA of the CDR3 is TGTGCCAGCAGTCACCGACAGGGGCTCACCGGGGAGCTGTTTTTT.

The chain links TRBV23-1 to TRBJ1-2, with no clear D. TRBV23-1 is placed among ORFs of uncertain function. CDR3 length: 12 amino acids. The V and J ends lost 8 bases and 1 base respectively, with 8 bases between them. In nucleotides, the CDR3 is TGCGCCAGCCGTGCGGATAACTATGGCTACACCTTC. Its translation is CASRADNYGYTF.

J is TRBJ2-3 and V is TRBV5-1; TRBD2 matches at 10 bases. CDR3 length: 16 amino acids. Germline assignment: CDR1 SGHRS and CDR2 YFSETQ. J gave up 6 bases and V 2 bases, and 9 bases lay outside the gene matches. CDR3 DNA: TGCGCCAGCAGCTTCACTAGCGGGATGGTAGGGGATACGCAGTATTTT. It yields the protein CASSFTSGMVGDTQYF.